Shown below are 32 T cell receptor beta chains from a single sample sequenced in a study of blood T cell repertoires in COVID-19. Assay: immunoSEQ multiplex PCR; the TCRdb copy retains only in-frame clones and omits some. The repertoire consists of roughly 150,000 clones, with around four fifths occurring once and the leading ten covering 6.2%. The material sequenced was PBMCs or T cells enriched from blood (not recorded which). The receptors come from a middle-aged woman who had recovered from COVID-19.

The chain is built from TRBV5-6 and TRBJ1-2; D unresolved. Trimming shortened V by 0 bases and J by 4 bases, and 7 bases separated the two germline ends. This CDR3 region has 13 residues. Germline assignment: CDR1 SGHDT and CDR2 YYEEEE. The CDR3 loop reads CASSLGGSYGYTF. In nucleotides, the CDR3 is TGTGCCAGCAGCTTGGGAGGGTCCTATGGCTACACCTTC.

The CDR3 loop is CASSGQGGVNQPQHF. CDR3 DNA: TGTGCCAGCAGTGGACAGGGGGGCGTAAATCAGCCCCAGCATTTT. The genes are TRBV2 and TRBJ1-5; 9 nucleotides agree with TRBD1. Trimming at V came to 4 bases and at J to 4 bases, leaving 5 bases not matched to a gene. Looked up from germline, CDR1 is SNHLY and CDR2 is FYNNEI. The CDR3 contains 15 residues.

The chain links TRBV5-1 to TRBJ2-2, with no clear D. This CDR3 comprises 14 residues. The germline V and J ends were trimmed by 7 bases and 5 bases, with 15 bases remaining between them. Germline lookup yields CDR1 SGHRS and CDR2 YFSETQ. The CDR3 sequence is CASGRRDATGELFF. The DNA for the CDR3 is TGCGCCAGCGGCAGGCGAGACGCAACCGGGGAGCTGTTTTTT. Full variable domain (rest looked up from reference TRBV5-1 and TRBJ2-2): KAGVTQTPRYLIKTRGQQVTLSCSPISGHRSVSWYQQTPGQGLQFLFEYFSETQRNKGNFPGRFSGRQFSNSRSEMNVSTLELGDSALYLCASGRRDATGELFFGEGSRLTVL.

This clone was recorded only once. The V call is TRBV19, the J call TRBJ2-1; TRBD2 is a possible D gene (5 bases). CDR1 and CDR2 from the germline V gene are LNHDA and SQIVND (reference sequence). The CDR3 length is 12 residues. Between the trimmed V and J ends, which lost 5 bases and 4 bases, there was a span of 6 bases. This chain's CDR3 is CASSEGYNEQFF. CDR3 sequence (DNA): TGTGCCAGTAGTGAGGGTTACAATGAGCAGTTCTTC.

The chain combines TRBV7-9 with TRBJ1-2; TRBD1 matches 7 bases. CDR1 and CDR2 from the germline V gene are SEHNR and FQNEAQ (reference sequence). With V trimmed by 5 bases and J by 7 bases, 1 base remained unmatched. This CDR3 is built from 11 residues. The CDR3: CASSTGAGYTF. CDR3 DNA: TGTGCCAGCAGCACAGGGGCTGGCTACACCTTC. Drawing the rest from reference TRBV7-9 and TRBJ1-2, the complete variable domain is DTGVSQNPRHKITKRGQNVTFRCDPISEHNRLYWYRQTLGQGPEFLTYFQNEAQLEKSRLLSDRFSAERPKGSFSTLEIQRTEQGDSAMYLCASSTGAGYTFGSGTRLTVV.

The chain is built from TRBV7-9 and TRBJ1-4, with D hard to call. Germline V gene lookup returns CDR1 SEHNR and CDR2 FQNEAQ (reference sequence). The CDR3 totals 14 residues. V lost 1 base to trimming and J lost 7 bases, with 10 bases between them. Here the CDR3 reads CASSLDIVREKLFF. The CDR3 DNA is TGTGCCAGCAGCTTAGACATCGTACGTGAAAAACTGTTTTTT.

This chain connects TRBV24-1 to TRBJ1-2, with D possibly matching TRBD1 (6 bases). V was shortened by 4 bases and J by 6 bases, with 23 bases between the two germline ends. The CDR3 loop spans 17 amino acids. CDR1 is KGHDR, CDR2 SFDVKD, per germline. The CDR3 bases are TGTGCCACCAGTGACCCATCTTGGGGGAGGGGGAGTAATGGCTACACCTTC. It encodes CATSDPSWGRGSNGYTF.

The table lists this clone with a count of one. The CDR3 nucleotides are TGTGCCAGCTCACCGAGAGACAATGAGCAGTTCTTC. Residues: CASSPRDNEQFF. The chain employs TRBV18 and TRBJ2-1; D uncertain. The V and J ends lost 3 bases and 5 bases respectively, with 5 bases between them. The CDR3 is made up of 12 amino acids. The V gene's germline CDR1 is KGHSH and CDR2 LQKENI.

This chain uses TRBV10-3 with TRBJ2-1; 8 nucleotides align to TRBD1. V lost 5 bases and J lost 7; bases outside the gene matches: 7. The CDR3 totals 14 residues. The germline V gene has CDR1 ENHRY and CDR2 SYGVKD. CDR3 sequence reads: CAISKDRDNNEQFF. The CDR3 nucleotides are TGTGCCATCAGTAAGGACAGGGACAATAATGAGCAGTTCTTC.

The genes are TRBV12-3 or TRBV12-4 and TRBJ1-2; D unresolved. The CDR3 runs 13 residues. Trimming took off 7 bases at V and 5 bases at J, with 14 bases between the two ends. This CDR3 reads CASTNRGFYGYTF. For the CDR3, the DNA is TGTGCCAGCACCAACCGAGGGTTTTATGGCTACACCTTC.

The chain combines TRBV7-8 with TRBJ2-7; the match to TRBD2 covers 12 bases. Germline loops: CDR1 SGHVS, CDR2 FQNEAQ. Unmatched junction bases numbered 7, after V lost 5 bases and J lost 2 bases. The CDR3 loop spans 16 amino acids. CDR3 DNA: TGTGCCAGCAGCCCACCCCGACTAGCGGGGGCCTACGAGCAGTACTTC. Amino acid sequence: CASSPPRLAGAYEQYF.

CDR3 nucleotides: TGTGCCAGCAGTTCCGCTAGTTACGAGCAGTACTTC. It yields the protein CASSSASYEQYF. The chain uses TRBV27 and TRBJ2-7; D unclear. From germline, CDR1 is MNHEY and CDR2 SMNVEV (reference sequence). The CDR3 consists of 12 residues. Deletions cut 4 bases from V and 4 bases from J, with 8 bases between.

The CDR3 sequence: CASSLAGGRPQYF. The CDR3 region has the DNA TGTGCCAGCAGCTTAGCTGGCGGGAGGCCGCAGTACTTC. V usage is TRBV7-9 and J usage is TRBJ2-7; 8 bases fit TRBD2. This CDR3 contains 13 residues. V shed 0 bases and J 9 bases; nucleotides not matched to a gene: 4. In germline, CDR1 is SEHNR, CDR2 FQNEAQ (reference sequence).

This clone was counted once. The CDR3 region is CASAPLTGGTEAFF. The CDR3 bases are TGTGCCAGCGCCCCGTTGACCGGGGGCACTGAAGCTTTCTTT. The chain uses TRBV11-2 and TRBJ1-1, with a tentative D call TRBD1 (5 bases). The CDR3 has 14 amino acids. Germline V gives CDR1 SGHAT, CDR2 FQNNGV. The germline V and J ends were trimmed by 8 bases and 4 bases, with 17 bases remaining between them.

Here the CDR3 reads CASSLVAGLSSYEQYF. For the CDR3, the DNA is TGTGCCAGCAGCTTAGTCGCGGGGTTAAGCTCCTACGAGCAGTACTTC. The J gene is TRBJ2-7, the V gene TRBV11-2; the D gene is possibly TRBD2 (6 bases). Trimming removed 1 base from V and 0 bases from J, with 13 bases in between. This CDR3 has 16 residues. Germline lookup yields CDR1 SGHAT and CDR2 FQNNGV. The full variable domain, completed using reference TRBV11-2 and TRBJ2-7, is EAGVAQSPRYKIIEKRQSVAFWCNPISGHATLYWYQQILGQGPKLLIQFQNNGVVDDSQLPKDRFSAERLKGVDSTLKIQPAKLEDSAVYLCASSLVAGLSSYEQYFGPGTRLTVT.

This clone was detected once. The chain recombines TRBV10-3 with TRBJ2-1; 10 bases are shared with TRBD1. This CDR3 has 14 amino acids. The V gene's germline CDR1 is ENHRY and CDR2 SYGVKD. The CDR3 sequence: CATSPGTGDNEQFF. CDR3 nucleotides: TGTGCGACCAGCCCCGGGACAGGGGACAATGAGCAGTTCTTC.

V and J are TRBV11-3 and TRBJ2-5, with 8 bases matching TRBD2. This CDR3 has 13 amino acids. Looked up from germline, CDR1 is SGHNT and CDR2 is YENEEA. Trimming at V came to 5 bases and at J to 5 bases, leaving 4 bases not matched to a gene. The CDR3 bases are TGTGCCAGCAGCCGGACTAGCTACGAGACCCAGTACTTC. The encoded protein is CASSRTSYETQYF.

The gene calls are TRBV4-2 and TRBJ1-5; the match to TRBD1 covers 8 bases. CDR1 LGHNA and CDR2 YNFKEQ come from the germline V gene. After removal of 2 bases from V and 6 bases from J, the junction contained 6 bases not matched to a gene. This CDR3 is 15 amino acids long. DNA for the CDR3: TGTGCCAGCAGCCAAAGGACAGGGCGGGGTCAGCCCCAGCATTTT. Its protein is CASSQRTGRGQPQHF.

The rearrangement links TRBV5-4 to TRBJ2-7, with D unresolved. Trimming stripped 0 bases from V and 6 bases from J, with 7 bases between. Germline loops: CDR1 SGHNT, CDR2 YYREEE (reference sequence). This CDR3 is built from 12 residues. The CDR3 nucleotides are TGTGCCAGCAGCTTGGAACCAGGCGAGCAGTACTTC. This sequence encodes CASSLEPGEQYF.

The chain joins TRBV6-5 to TRBJ1-1; TRBD1 matches 7 bases. This CDR3 is 13 amino acids long. V trimming: 4 bases; J trimming: 5 bases; junction bases outside the gene matches: 4. Looked up from germline, CDR1 is MNHEY and CDR2 is SVGAGI. This CDR3 reads CASSLGGATEAFF. CDR3 in DNA: TGTGCCAGCAGTTTAGGGGGCGCAACTGAAGCTTTCTTT.

V and J are TRBV3-1 (or the pseudogene TRBV3-2) and TRBJ2-7; perhaps TRBD1 as D (6 bases). V lost 4 bases to trimming and J lost 4 bases, with 11 bases between them. CDR3 length equals 13 residues. In germline, CDR1 is LGHDT, CDR2 YNNKEL (reference sequence). CDR3 region: CASSLRGGYEQYF. The CDR3 DNA sequence: TGTGCCAGCAGCCTCCGAGGGGGTTACGAGCAGTACTTC.

This clone came up a few times. The chain has TRBV10-1 and TRBJ2-7, with 13 nucleotides matching TRBD2. The CDR3 spans 24 residues. The V segment lost 8 bases and the J segment 0 bases; nucleotides outside the gene matches: 31. CDR1 and CDR2 (germline): WNHNN, SYGVQD (reference sequence). The DNA for the CDR3 is TGCGCCAGCGGTCTATGCGGGACACTACTGACGGGACTAGCGGGACCTTTGAGCTCCTACGAGCAGTACTTC. This gives the protein CASGLCGTLLTGLAGPLSSYEQYF.

This chain connects TRBV7-2 to TRBJ1-5; the D is unclear. V lost 2 bases and J 0 bases, leaving 11 bases between the germline ends. The germline V gene encodes CDR1 SGHTA and CDR2 FQGNSA. The CDR3 spans 16 residues. As DNA, the CDR3 is TGTGCCAGCAGCTTAATGGGCAGAAGTAGCAATCAGCCCCAGCATTTT. Its protein product is CASSLMGRSSNQPQHF.

This clone has more than one count but fewer than ten. V and J are TRBV5-1 and TRBJ2-2, with 7 bases fitting TRBD1. CDR3 length: 14 residues. Per the germline V gene, CDR1 is SGHRS and CDR2 is YFSETQ. Trimming removed 5 bases from V and 3 bases from J; junction bases left unmatched: 4. CDR3 protein: CASSRTGDTGELFF. Written as DNA, the CDR3 is TGCGCCAGCAGTCGGACAGGCGACACCGGGGAGCTGTTTTTT.

The rearrangement joins TRBV30 to TRBJ2-5; 7 nucleotides align to TRBD2. The germline gives CDR1 GTSNPN, CDR2 SVGIG (reference sequence). The CDR3 sequence is 12 residues long. The V segment lost 3 bases and the J segment 5 bases; nucleotides outside the gene matches: 3. Written as DNA, the CDR3 is TGTGCCTGGAGATGGGGGGGTGAGACCCAGTACTTC. Translation gives CAWRWGGETQYF.

This chain joins TRBV11-2 and TRBJ2-7; a possible D gene is TRBD2 (5 bases). Trimming removed 1 base from V and 6 bases from J, with 13 bases in between. The CDR3 contains 14 residues. Germline V gives CDR1 SGHAT, CDR2 FQNNGV. CDR3 sequence reads: CASSLVRGHGEQYF. For the CDR3, the DNA is TGTGCCAGCAGCTTAGTTCGAGGGCATGGCGAGCAGTACTTC.

V gene TRBV5-1 combines with J gene TRBJ1-3, with D uncertain. This CDR3 is built from 15 residues. Germline V gene lookup returns CDR1 SGHRS and CDR2 YFSETQ. V was clipped by 1 base and J by 0 bases, with 8 bases between them. The CDR3 DNA is TGCGCCAGCAGCTTGTATGAGAGCTCTGGAAACACCATATATTTT. It specifies CASSLYESSGNTIYF.

The V gene is TRBV6-5, the J gene TRBJ1-5; 8 bases agree with TRBD1. V shed 4 bases and J 7 bases; nucleotides not matched to a gene: 3. CDR1 is MNHEY, CDR2 SVGAGI, per germline. This CDR3 has 13 residues. CDR3 sequence: CASSLDRDQPQHF. CDR3 nucleotide sequence: TGTGCCAGCAGTTTGGACAGGGACCAGCCCCAGCATTTT.

The chain employs TRBV2 and TRBJ1-1; TRBD1 agrees at 7 bases. V lost 3 bases to trimming and J lost 3 bases; unmatched junction nucleotides: 4. The CDR3 totals 14 residues. Germline CDR1 reads SNHLY; CDR2 reads FYNNEI. The CDR3 reads CASSDDREYTEAFF. The CDR3 DNA reads as TGTGCCAGCAGTGATGACAGGGAATACACTGAAGCTTTCTTT.

V gene TRBV7-8 combines with J gene TRBJ2-3; 8 positions match TRBD1. Losses at the gene ends were 6 bases for V and 5 bases for J; bases not matched to a gene: 7. CDR1 and CDR2 from the germline V gene are SGHVS and FQNEAQ. The CDR3 has 14 residues. CDR3 sequence: CASSGVTGGDTQYF. CDR3 bases: TGTGCCAGCAGTGGAGTTACAGGGGGAGATACGCAGTATTTT.

This clone was detected only once. The V call is TRBV27, the J call TRBJ1-2; TRBD1 is a possible D gene (5 bases). The CDR3 is 14 residues long. Trimming shortened V by 6 bases and J by 0 bases, and 11 bases separated the two germline ends. Germline loops: CDR1 MNHEY, CDR2 SMNVEV (reference sequence). CDR3 sequence reads: CASSLRQPNYGYTF. The CDR3 DNA reads TGTGCCAGCAGCCTCCGACAGCCTAACTATGGCTACACCTTC.

This clone was observed a single time. J is TRBJ2-5 and V is TRBV2, with 15 bases fitting TRBD2. This CDR3 region has 15 residues. Trimming removed 5 bases from V and 5 bases from J; junction bases left unmatched: 3. The germline V gene encodes CDR1 SNHLY and CDR2 FYNNEI. CDR3: CASSQGLAGGETQYF. Written as DNA, the CDR3 is TGTGCCAGCAGTCAGGGACTAGCGGGAGGTGAGACCCAGTACTTC.